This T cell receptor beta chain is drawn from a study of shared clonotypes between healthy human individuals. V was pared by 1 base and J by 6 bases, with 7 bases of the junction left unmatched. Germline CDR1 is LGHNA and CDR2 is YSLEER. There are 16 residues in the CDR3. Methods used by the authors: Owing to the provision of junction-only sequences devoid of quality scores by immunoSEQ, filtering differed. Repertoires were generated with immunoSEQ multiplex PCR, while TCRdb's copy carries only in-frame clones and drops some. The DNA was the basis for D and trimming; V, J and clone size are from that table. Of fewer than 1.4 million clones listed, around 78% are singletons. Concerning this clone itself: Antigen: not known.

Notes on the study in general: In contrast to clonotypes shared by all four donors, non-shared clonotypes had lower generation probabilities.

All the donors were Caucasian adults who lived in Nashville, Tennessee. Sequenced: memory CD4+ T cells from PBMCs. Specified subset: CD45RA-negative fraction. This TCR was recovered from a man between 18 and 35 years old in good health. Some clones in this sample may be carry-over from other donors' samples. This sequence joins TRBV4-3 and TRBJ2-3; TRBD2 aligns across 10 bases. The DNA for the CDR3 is TGCGCCAGCAGCCAAGGGACTAGCGGTACATCGGATACGCAGTATTTT. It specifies CASSQGTSGTSDTQYF.